Below, 8 T cell receptor beta chains from the same sample are listed, as sequenced in a study of blood T cell repertoires in COVID-19. Assay used: immunoSEQ multiplex PCR; TCRdb lists only in-frame clones, some missing. In the table there are about 67,000 clones, around 85% of which are singletons. Sequencing used peripheral blood. The receptors shown here come from a woman older than 75 with acute or convalescent COVID-19.

The gene calls are TRBV27 and TRBJ2-7, with 7 bases lining up with TRBD2. In germline, CDR1 is MNHEY, CDR2 SMNVEV (reference sequence). V trimming: 2 bases; J trimming: 9 bases; junction bases outside the gene matches: 19. The CDR3 totals 17 residues. This CDR3 is CASSLRLVLAGGSPQYF. In nucleotides, the CDR3 is TGTGCCAGCAGTTTACGACTGGTTTTAGCGGGTGGGTCCCCGCAGTACTTC.

This clone was seen only once. The chain couples TRBV29-1 to TRBJ1-4; weak D call: TRBD1 (5 bases). Germline lookup yields CDR1 SQVTM and CDR2 ANQGSEA. Trimming pared 5 bases from V and 3 bases from J, leaving 19 bases between. The CDR3 extends over 16 amino acids. CDR3 sequence reads: CSVSSPGGGANEKLFF. In DNA, the CDR3 is TGCAGCGTTTCCTCCCCCGGTGGAGGGGCTAATGAAAAACTGTTTTTT. The full variable domain, with the rest looked up from reference TRBV29-1 and TRBJ1-4, is SAVISQKPSRDICQRGTSLTIQCQVDSQVTMMFWYRQQPGQSLTLIATANQGSEATYESGFVIDKFPISRPNLTFSTLTVSNMSPEDSSIYLCSVSSPGGGANEKLFFGSGTQLSVL.

The chain employs TRBV7-2 and TRBJ2-7; 8 nucleotides align to TRBD1. This CDR3 contains 15 residues. V shed 5 bases, J shed 3 bases, and the junction held 9 bases outside the gene matches. Germline lookup yields CDR1 SGHTA and CDR2 FQGNSA. In DNA form, the CDR3 reads TGTGCCAGCAGCCGTTATACAGGGGGACTCTACGAGCAGTACTTC. Translation gives CASSRYTGGLYEQYF.

The chain combines TRBV7-2 with TRBJ1-5; 8 bases are a match to TRBD1. The CDR3 is 14 residues long. Looked up from germline, CDR1 is SGHTA and CDR2 is FQGNSA. V shed 3 bases and J 4 bases; nucleotides not matched to a gene: 2. The CDR3 spells CASSFRQGNQPQHF. For the CDR3, the DNA is TGTGCCAGCAGCTTTCGACAGGGGAATCAGCCCCAGCATTTT.

This chain connects TRBV19 to TRBJ1-2; 9 nucleotides match TRBD1. Germline CDR1 is LNHDA and CDR2 is SQIVND (reference sequence). V lost 7 bases, J lost 2 bases, and 5 bases stayed unmatched. The CDR3 runs 14 residues. The CDR3 DNA follows: TGTGCCAGTACTTCTGGGACAGGGAACTATGGCTACACCTTC. Its translation is CASTSGTGNYGYTF.

In its sample, this clone was seen a few times. The chain couples TRBV5-1 to TRBJ1-6; no definite D call. Trimming left V 2 bases short and J 7 bases short, with 10 bases between. The length of the CDR3 is 14 residues. Germline V gives CDR1 SGHRS, CDR2 YFSETQ. The CDR3 spells CASSLTDTNSPLHF. CDR3 nucleotide sequence: TGCGCCAGCAGCTTAACAGACACGAATTCACCCCTCCACTTT.

The J gene is TRBJ1-1, the V gene TRBV7-2; D remains ambiguous. The CDR3 covers 15 residues. Germline V gene lookup returns CDR1 SGHTA and CDR2 FQGNSA. V shed 0 bases and J shed 4 bases, with 12 bases lying between them. CDR3 nucleotide sequence: TGTGCCAGCAGCTTAGCGGGAGCTTGGGGCACTGAAGCTTTCTTT. This sequence encodes CASSLAGAWGTEAFF.

The CDR3 spells CAITTGANYGYTF. CDR3 sequence (DNA): TGTGCCATCACCACAGGGGCCAACTATGGCTACACCTTC. This chain links TRBV10-3 with TRBJ1-2; 7 positions agree with TRBD1. The CDR3 extends over 13 amino acids. Germline V lookup: CDR1 ENHRY, CDR2 SYGVKD. V lost 7 bases to trimming and J lost 2 bases; unmatched junction nucleotides: 4.